The 8 T cell receptor beta chains given below trace back to one sample, sequenced in a study of control samples from healthy donors and cancer patients. The method was immunoSEQ multiplex PCR; TCRdb's version includes in-frame clones alone and lacks a portion of them. This sample has about 98,000 clones; roughly three quarters occur once, and the top ten carry under 12%. The specimen was blood. These receptors originate from a woman younger than 45 in good health.

This rearrangement joins TRBV9 to TRBJ1-2; possibly TRBD1 for D (6 bases). CDR1 is SGDLS, CDR2 YYNGEE, per germline. The ends were cut back, 3 bases at V and 0 bases at J, with 12 bases in the middle. CDR3 length: 15 residues. The CDR3 coding sequence is TGTGCCAGCAGCGCAGGACAGCAAGCTAACTATGGCTACACCTTC. Translating it yields CASSAGQQANYGYTF.

As DNA, the CDR3 is TGCAGCGCCCGGGACAGGGGGCAAGGCTACACCTTC. Amino acid sequence: CSARDRGQGYTF. V and J are TRBV29-1 and TRBJ1-2; 12 nucleotides line up with TRBD1. The junction had 5 bases not matched to a gene; V was cut back by 7 bases and J by 8 bases. Germline V gives CDR1 SQVTM, CDR2 ANQGSEA. The CDR3 length is 12 residues.

This clone was found a few times. This chain uses TRBV9 with TRBJ1-6, with D unclear. This CDR3 is built from 13 residues. In germline, CDR1 is SGDLS, CDR2 YYNGEE. The germline V and J ends were trimmed by 2 bases and 5 bases, with 5 bases remaining between them. The CDR3 DNA reads TGTGCCAGCAGCGTTTCAGATAATTCACCCCTCCACTTT. Protein sequence: CASSVSDNSPLHF.

There are many counts of this clone. The V and J genes are TRBV6-6 and TRBJ2-5; unclear D gene. V lost 5 bases and J 7 bases, leaving 11 bases between the germline ends. Germline V gene data show CDR1 as MNHNY and CDR2 as SVGAGI (reference sequence). The length of the CDR3 is 12 residues. The CDR3 nucleotides read TGTGCCAGCAGTCCTGGATTGGGGACCCAGTACTTC. Translated: CASSPGLGTQYF.

The V call is TRBV11-3, the J call TRBJ2-1; D remains ambiguous. The ends were cut back, 4 bases at V and 10 bases at J, with 11 bases in the middle. Germline lookup yields CDR1 SGHNT and CDR2 YENEEA. CDR3 length: 12 residues. The CDR3 DNA is TGTGCCAGCAGCTACTTACCCACAGAGCAGTTCTTC. Residues: CASSYLPTEQFF.

The genes are TRBV14 and TRBJ1-3; 7 positions match TRBD1. With 3 bases clipped from V and 0 bases from J, the junction kept 5 bases outside the gene matches. CDR1 and CDR2 (germline): SGHDN, FVKESK. CDR3 size: 16 residues. CDR3 coding DNA: TGTGCCAGCAGCCAGATACAGGGGACCTCTGGAAACACCATATATTTT. Translating it yields CASSQIQGTSGNTIYF.

This chain joins TRBV18 and TRBJ1-2; D is ambiguous. The CDR3 is 13 amino acids. V lost 1 base and J lost 6, with 9 bases in between. Looked up from germline, CDR1 is KGHSH and CDR2 is LQKENI. The CDR3 loop reads CASSPQSFNGYTF. The CDR3, as DNA: TGTGCCAGCTCACCACAGTCCTTTAATGGCTACACCTTC.

The chain links TRBV7-2 to TRBJ2-5; tentative D call: TRBD2 (6 bases). Deletions cut 1 base from V and 4 bases from J, with 10 bases between. The CDR3 has 14 amino acids. In germline, CDR1 is SGHTA, CDR2 FQGNSA. CDR3 in DNA: TGTGCCAGCAGCTTAGAAGGGAGGCGAGAGACCCAGTACTTC. This translates into CASSLEGRRETQYF. The full variable domain, with the rest looked up from reference TRBV7-2 and TRBJ2-5, is GAGVSQSPSNKVTEKGKDVELRCDPISGHTALYWYRQSLGQGLEFLIYFQGNSAPDKSGLPSDRFSAERTGGSVSTLTIQRTQQEDSAVYLCASSLEGRRETQYFGPGTRLLVL.